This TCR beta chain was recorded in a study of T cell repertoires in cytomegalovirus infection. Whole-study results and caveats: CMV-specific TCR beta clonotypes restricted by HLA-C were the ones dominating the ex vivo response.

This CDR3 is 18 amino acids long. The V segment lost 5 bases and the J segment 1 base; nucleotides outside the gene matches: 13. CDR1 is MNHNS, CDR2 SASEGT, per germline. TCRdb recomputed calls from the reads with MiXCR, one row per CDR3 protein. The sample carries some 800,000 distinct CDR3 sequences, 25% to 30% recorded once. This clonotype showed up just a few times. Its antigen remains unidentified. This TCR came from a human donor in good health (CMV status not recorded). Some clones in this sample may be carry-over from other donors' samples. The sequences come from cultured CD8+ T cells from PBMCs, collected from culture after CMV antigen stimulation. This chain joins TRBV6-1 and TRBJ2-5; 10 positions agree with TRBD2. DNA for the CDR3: TGTGCCAGCAGTCACCCCCTCTACCTAGCGGGGGCCCAAGAGACCCAGTACTTC. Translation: CASSHPLYLAGAQETQYF.